This T cell receptor (beta chain) was recovered during a study of OX40 agonist ivuxolimab in advanced cancers. About the investigation overall: Ivuxolimab was an agonistic, fully human IgG2 monoclonal antibody directed against OX40 (CD134), a costimulatory receptor. Patients were allowed to have had prior anti-PD-1, anti-PD-L1 or anti-CTLA-4 therapy, and roughly two fifths of the dose-escalation patients had been treated with checkpoint inhibitors. The paper covers the monotherapy dose-escalation part of the phase I ivuxolimab trial, which included N ≈ 52 patients. Partial responses occurred in three dose-escalation patients: two with cutaneous melanoma and one with hepatocellular carcinoma. In the dose-escalation cohort, around four fifths of patients were male, and the mean age was roughly 56 years with a range of roughly 20 to 79. Peripheral TCRbeta sequencing was intended to test whether TCR sequence diversity was altered and clonal T-cell expansion was caused by ivuxolimab. Of the 50 or so patients in dose escalation, 19 had hepatocellular carcinoma, around 15 had melanoma, 9 had renal cell carcinoma and 9 had head and neck cancer. Intravenous ivuxolimab was administered to patients every 2 weeks at six dose levels: 0.01, 0.1, 0.3, 1.5, 3 and 10 mg/kg. What the work shows at the level of the full study, not this receptor alone: At doses of 0.1 to 3.0 mg/kg, clonal expansion of both CD4+ and CD8+ blood T cells was observed from baseline to week 6. After ivuxolimab, expanded clones were on average more numerous among CD8+ T cells than among CD4+ T cells. The antigen specificity of the peripheral T cells that underwent clonal expansion was not determined. Low levels of normalized T-cell clonal expansion were also seen in some nonresponding patients. Partial responders in the 0.1-3.0 mg/kg groups had among the lowest normalized peripheral clonal expansion, especially among CD8+ T cells.

The trial excluded patients who had a history of autoimmune disease or who were on systemic immunosuppression. Peripheral blood for TCR sequencing was drawn from every dose cohort at baseline, at cycle 4 day 1 and at cycle 7 day 1. The samples were taken from a phase I, first-in-human, multicenter, open-label dose-escalation trial of ivuxolimab. Adults with locally advanced or metastatic melanoma, renal cell carcinoma, hepatocellular carcinoma or head and neck squamous cell carcinoma were enrolled in the trial. Before TCR sequencing, CD4+ and CD8+ T cells were separately sorted from peripheral blood. As concerns this clone: It has no known antigen specificity. Base quality data are lacking; no much larger clone is found one base away.

Genomic DNA was isolated from the sorted cells so that the TCRbeta CDR3 region could be sequenced. The immunoSEQ Assay was used for sequencing of TCRbeta CDR3 regions. Here the immuneACCESS table is served through TCRdb, limited to in-frame sequences with V and J called. Missing clones are a known gap in these copies; in checked studies unresolved V genes cover under half, and the rest lacks a known reason. This sample gives about 79,000 clones in total; over 75% of them show up just once. Together, the top ten hold less than 5% of the sample. From its cysteine to its phenylalanine, the CDR3 spans 12 amino acids. The entry retains the CDR3 DNA only, 36 bases that are in frame from base 1. The germline V gene (reference sequence) provides CDR1 MNHNY and CDR2 SVGAGI. Trimming takes 7 bases from V and 5 bases from J, and the germline ends sit 9 bases apart.

The TCR comes from an adult with an advanced solid tumor such as melanoma, head and neck, liver or kidney cancer. This sequence uses TRBV6-6 and TRBJ1-5, with the D gene call left open. The source was CD4+ or CD8+ T cells sorted from blood, collected in a trial of the OX40 agonist ivuxolimab. CDR3 region: CASTGSDQPQHF. The nucleotide sequence is given as TGTGCCAGCACGGGCAGCGATCAGCCCCAGCATTTT.